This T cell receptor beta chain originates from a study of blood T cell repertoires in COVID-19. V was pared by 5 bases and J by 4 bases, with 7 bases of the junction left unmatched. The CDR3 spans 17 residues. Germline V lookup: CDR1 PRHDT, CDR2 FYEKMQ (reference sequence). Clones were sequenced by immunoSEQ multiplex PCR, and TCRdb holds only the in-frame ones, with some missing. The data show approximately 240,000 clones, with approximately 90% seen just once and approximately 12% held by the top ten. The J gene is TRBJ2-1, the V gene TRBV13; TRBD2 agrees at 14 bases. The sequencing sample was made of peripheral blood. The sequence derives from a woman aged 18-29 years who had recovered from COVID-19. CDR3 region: CASSPGLAGGSYNEQFF. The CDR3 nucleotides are TGTGCCAGCAGCCCCGGACTAGCGGGAGGTTCGTACAATGAGCAGTTCTTC.